The 10 T cell receptor beta chains below come from one sample, sequenced in a study of T cell responses to AZD1222 COVID-19 vaccine. Clones were sequenced by immunoSEQ multiplex PCR, and TCRdb holds only the in-frame ones, with some missing. This table holds roughly 100,000 clones, roughly 87% found once. The input for sequencing was peripheral blood, taken 28 days after the second AZD1222 dose. Every receptor here comes from an adult who received the AZD1222 COVID-19 vaccine.

This chain uses TRBV27 with TRBJ2-7; D possibly corresponds to TRBD2 (6 bases). The CDR3 runs to 13 residues. Germline loops: CDR1 MNHEY, CDR2 SMNVEV (reference sequence). The V gene lost 6 bases and the J gene lost 6 bases, with 15 bases spanning the gap. The CDR3 DNA reads as TGTGCCAGCAGCCTGGGACGGGAGAGCGAGCAGTACTTC. This sequence encodes CASSLGRESEQYF.

This clone has a handful of counts. The chain is built from TRBV28 and TRBJ2-7, with D possibly TRBD1 on 5 matching bases. Germline V gene sequence: CDR1 MDHEN, CDR2 SYDVKM. V lost 6 bases to trimming and J lost 2 bases, with 11 bases between them. This CDR3 region has 13 residues. CDR3 coding DNA: TGTGCCAGCAGCGACAGTTTTCCCTACGAGCAGTACTTC. Its translation: CASSDSFPYEQYF.

This clone was found once. The chain carries TRBV3-1 (or the pseudogene TRBV3-2) and TRBJ2-3; TRBD2 agrees at 13 bases. The trim removed 3 bases at V and 8 bases at J, leaving 8 bases unmatched. The CDR3 sequence is 16 residues long. CDR1 LGHDT and CDR2 YNNKEL come from the germline V gene (reference sequence). The chain's CDR3 is CASSQILAGGPSTQYF. The CDR3 DNA follows: TGTGCCAGCAGCCAGATACTAGCGGGAGGGCCCAGTACGCAGTATTTT.

V gene TRBV11-1 combines with J gene TRBJ2-2; D is ambiguous. V gave up 1 base and J gave up 4 bases, with 13 bases separating them. The CDR3 has 16 residues. Germline CDR1 and CDR2: SGHAT and FQDESV (reference sequence). The CDR3 reads CASSLVAATITGELFF. CDR3 nucleotide sequence: TGTGCCAGCAGCTTAGTGGCGGCTACTATCACCGGGGAGCTGTTTTTT.

The rearrangement links TRBV7-8 to TRBJ1-1; D is undetermined. Trimming took 7 bases from V and 0 from J, leaving 15 bases between them. This CDR3 has 15 amino acids. From germline, CDR1 is SGHVS and CDR2 FQNEAQ. The CDR3 protein is CASTPHPSMNTEAFF. The CDR3 nucleotides read TGTGCCAGCACCCCACACCCGAGTATGAACACTGAAGCTTTCTTT.

The chain joins TRBV2 to TRBJ2-6, with D possibly TRBD1 on 6 matching bases. In germline, CDR1 is SNHLY, CDR2 FYNNEI. There are 18 residues in the CDR3. Trimming pared 7 bases from V and 0 bases from J, leaving 19 bases between. CDR3 nucleotides: TGTGCCAGCAACCCAGGGGTAGCAGTACACTCTGGGGCCAACGTCCTGACTTTC. Translation: CASNPGVAVHSGANVLTF.

J is TRBJ1-4 and V is TRBV4-2; D is undetermined. The CDR3 extends over 13 amino acids. In germline, CDR1 is LGHNA, CDR2 YNFKEQ. Trimming took off 4 bases at V and 4 bases at J, with 7 bases between the two ends. CDR3 residues: CASSRSLNEKLFF. The CDR3, as DNA: TGTGCCAGCAGCCGGTCCCTTAATGAAAAACTGTTTTTT.

The chain uses TRBV5-8 and TRBJ1-4; D is unresolved. Germline assignment: CDR1 SGHTS and CDR2 YDEGEE. This CDR3 contains 15 residues. V lost 1 base, J lost 4 bases, and 11 bases lay in between. CDR3 nucleotide sequence: TGTGCCAGCAGCTTGCCCCAGGAACTTAATGAAAAACTGTTTTTT. It encodes CASSLPQELNEKLFF.

The rearrangement uses TRBV28 and TRBJ1-5; D unresolved. The CDR3 totals 14 residues. Trimming left V 10 bases short and J 3 bases short, with 16 bases between. Germline V CDR1 and CDR2: MDHEN, SYDVKM. The CDR3 region is CATSLGFINQPQHF. The CDR3 DNA follows: TGTGCCACCTCGTTGGGGTTTATCAATCAGCCCCAGCATTTT.

This clone occurred once. The chain couples TRBV12-5 to TRBJ2-5; 10 bases are shared with TRBD1. J gave up 5 bases and V 2 bases, and 5 bases lay outside the gene matches. CDR1 is LGHNT, CDR2 FRNRAP, per germline. The CDR3 sequence is 15 residues long. In nucleotides, the CDR3 is TGTGCTAGTGGTTTGTGGACAGGGGGGTTGGAGACCCAGTACTTC. It is translated as CASGLWTGGLETQYF.